This entry is about one T cell receptor (delta chain). The antigen remains unidentified. This probably arose from a read error, given a far larger clone one base away. The sample has other DNA sequences that encode this CDR3 too. These data belong to a study of delta chains in infants with herpesvirus infections. PBMC RNA was reverse transcribed using gamma-chain- and delta-chain-specific primers. TCRdb fed the RT-PCR reads to CATT. The table lists about 920 delta-chain clones, 25% to 30% of them singletons. The CDR3 spans 11 residues. V gave up 9 bases and J gave up 8 bases, with 12 bases separating them. Germline lookup yields CDR1 GEAIGNYY and CDR2 EKD. Overall study findings and caveats: Among Vdelta1 cells, the public clonotype apparently waned within roughly eight weeks. Uninfected infants and those infected after 120 days lacked the public clonotype.

The TCR comes from a human donor who was a Ugandan infant, either HIV-exposed or HIV-unexposed (not recorded which). The V and J genes are TRDV2 and TRDJ2; D uncertain. The material sequenced was peripheral blood, taken at time point 2 of longitudinal follow-up. CDR3 amino acids: CAGITGAQLFF. The CDR3, as DNA: TGTGCCGGAATTACCGGGGCACAACTCTTCTTT.